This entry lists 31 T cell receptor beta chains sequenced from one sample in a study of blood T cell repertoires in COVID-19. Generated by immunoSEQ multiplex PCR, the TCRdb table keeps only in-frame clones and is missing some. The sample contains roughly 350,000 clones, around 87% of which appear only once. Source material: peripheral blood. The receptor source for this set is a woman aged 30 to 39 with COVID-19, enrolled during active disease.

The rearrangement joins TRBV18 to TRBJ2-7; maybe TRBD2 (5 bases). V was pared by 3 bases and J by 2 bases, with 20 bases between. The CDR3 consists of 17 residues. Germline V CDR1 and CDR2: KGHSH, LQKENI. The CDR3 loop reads CASSPLNAGSGTYEQYF. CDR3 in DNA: TGTGCCAGCTCACCTTTAAACGCGGGTTCCGGGACCTACGAGCAGTACTTC.

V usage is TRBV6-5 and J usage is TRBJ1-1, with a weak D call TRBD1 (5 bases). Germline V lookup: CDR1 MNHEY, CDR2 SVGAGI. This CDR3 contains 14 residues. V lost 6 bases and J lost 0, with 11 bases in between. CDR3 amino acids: CASSKRGLNTEAFF. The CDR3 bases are TGTGCCAGCAGCAAGCGGGGGTTGAACACTGAAGCTTTCTTT.

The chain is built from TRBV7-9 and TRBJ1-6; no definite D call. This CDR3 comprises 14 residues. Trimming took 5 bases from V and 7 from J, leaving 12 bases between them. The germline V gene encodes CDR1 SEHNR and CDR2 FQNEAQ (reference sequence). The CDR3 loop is CASSRAASNSPLHF. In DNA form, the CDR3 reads TGTGCCAGCAGCCGAGCGGCCAGCAATTCACCCCTCCACTTT.

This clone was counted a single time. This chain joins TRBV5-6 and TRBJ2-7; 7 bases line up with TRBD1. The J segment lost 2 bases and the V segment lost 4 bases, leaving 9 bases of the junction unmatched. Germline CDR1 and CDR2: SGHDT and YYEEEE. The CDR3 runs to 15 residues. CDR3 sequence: CASSLDRWGTYEQYF. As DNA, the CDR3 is TGTGCCAGCAGCCTGGACAGGTGGGGAACCTACGAGCAGTACTTC.

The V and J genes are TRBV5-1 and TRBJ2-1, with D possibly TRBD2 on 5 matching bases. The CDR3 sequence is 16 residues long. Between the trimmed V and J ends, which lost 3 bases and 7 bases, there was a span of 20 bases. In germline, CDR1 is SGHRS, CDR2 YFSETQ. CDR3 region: CASSSATGSQWNEQFF. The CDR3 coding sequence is TGCGCCAGCAGCTCTGCTACGGGGTCACAGTGGAATGAGCAGTTCTTC. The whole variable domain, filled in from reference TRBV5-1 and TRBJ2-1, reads KAGVTQTPRYLIKTRGQQVTLSCSPISGHRSVSWYQQTPGQGLQFLFEYFSETQRNKGNFPGRFSGRQFSNSRSEMNVSTLELGDSALYLCASSSATGSQWNEQFFGPGTRLTVL.

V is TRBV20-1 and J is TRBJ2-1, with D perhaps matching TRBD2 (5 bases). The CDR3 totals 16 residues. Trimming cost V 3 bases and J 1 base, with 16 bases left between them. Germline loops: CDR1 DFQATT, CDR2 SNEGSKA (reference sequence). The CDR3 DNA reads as TGCAGTGCTAGTAGCGCCGATACCTATTCCTACAATGAGCAGTTCTTC. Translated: CSASSADTYSYNEQFF.

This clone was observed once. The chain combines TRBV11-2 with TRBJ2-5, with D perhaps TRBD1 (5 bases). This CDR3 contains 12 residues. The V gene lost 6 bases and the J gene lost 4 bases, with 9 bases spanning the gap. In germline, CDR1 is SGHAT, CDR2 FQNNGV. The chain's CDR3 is CASREQGETQYF. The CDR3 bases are TGTGCCAGCAGGGAGCAGGGAGAGACCCAGTACTTC.

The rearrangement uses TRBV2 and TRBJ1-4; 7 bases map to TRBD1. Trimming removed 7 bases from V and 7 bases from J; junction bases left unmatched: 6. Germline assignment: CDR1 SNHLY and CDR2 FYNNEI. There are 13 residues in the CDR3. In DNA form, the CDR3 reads TGTGCCAGCAAGGGGCAGGGGGGTGAAAAACTGTTTTTT. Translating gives CASKGQGGEKLFF.

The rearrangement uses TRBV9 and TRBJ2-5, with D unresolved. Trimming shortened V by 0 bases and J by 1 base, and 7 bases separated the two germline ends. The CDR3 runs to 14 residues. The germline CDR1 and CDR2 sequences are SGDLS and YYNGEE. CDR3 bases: TGTGCCAGCAGCGTAGATTACGGCCAAGAGACCCAGTACTTC. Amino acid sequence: CASSVDYGQETQYF. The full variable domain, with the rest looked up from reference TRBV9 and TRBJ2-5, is DSGVTQTPKHLITATGQRVTLRCSPRSGDLSVYWYQQSLDQGLQFLIQYYNGEERAKGNILERFSAQQFPDLHSELNLSSLELGDSALYFCASSVDYGQETQYFGPGTRLLVL.

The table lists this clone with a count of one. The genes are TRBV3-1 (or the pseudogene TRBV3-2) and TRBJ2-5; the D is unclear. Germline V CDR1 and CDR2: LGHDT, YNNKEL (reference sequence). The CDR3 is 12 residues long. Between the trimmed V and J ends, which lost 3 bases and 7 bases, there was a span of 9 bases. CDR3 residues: CASSHRSGTQYF. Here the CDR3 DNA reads TGTGCCAGCAGCCATCGGTCGGGGACCCAGTACTTC.

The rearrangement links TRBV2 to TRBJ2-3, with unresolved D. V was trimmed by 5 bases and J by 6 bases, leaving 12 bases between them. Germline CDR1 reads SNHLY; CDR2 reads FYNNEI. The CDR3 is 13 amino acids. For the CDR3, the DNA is TGTGCCAGCAGTCTTACCATAGATGATACGCAGTATTTT. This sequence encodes CASSLTIDDTQYF.

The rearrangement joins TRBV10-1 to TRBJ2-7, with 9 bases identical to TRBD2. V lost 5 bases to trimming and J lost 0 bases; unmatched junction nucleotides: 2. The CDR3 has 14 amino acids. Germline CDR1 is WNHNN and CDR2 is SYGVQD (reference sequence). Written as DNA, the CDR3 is TGCGCCAGCAGTCGGACTAGCGACTCCTACGAGCAGTACTTC. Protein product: CASSRTSDSYEQYF.

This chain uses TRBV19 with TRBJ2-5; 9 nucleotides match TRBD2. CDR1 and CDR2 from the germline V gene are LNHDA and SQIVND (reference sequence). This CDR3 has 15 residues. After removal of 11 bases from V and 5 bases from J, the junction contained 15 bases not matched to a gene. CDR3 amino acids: CARGGGGVGQETQYF. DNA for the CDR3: TGTGCCCGCGGGGGGGGTGGGGTGGGTCAGGAGACCCAGTACTTC.

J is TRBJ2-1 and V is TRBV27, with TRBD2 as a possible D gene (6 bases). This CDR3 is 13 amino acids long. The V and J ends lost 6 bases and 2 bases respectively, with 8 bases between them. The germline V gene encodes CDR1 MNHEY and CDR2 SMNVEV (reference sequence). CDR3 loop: CASRPSAYNEQFF. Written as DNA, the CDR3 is TGTGCCAGCAGGCCTAGCGCCTACAATGAGCAGTTCTTC.

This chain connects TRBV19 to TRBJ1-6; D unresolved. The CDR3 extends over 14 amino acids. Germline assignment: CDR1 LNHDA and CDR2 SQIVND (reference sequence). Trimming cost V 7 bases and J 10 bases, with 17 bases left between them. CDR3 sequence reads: CASNQGVLESPLHF. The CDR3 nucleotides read TGTGCCAGTAACCAAGGAGTGTTAGAGTCACCCCTCCACTTT.

CDR3 amino acids: CASSLVPTTGDYGYTF. The CDR3 bases are TGCGCCAGCAGCTTGGTCCCTACAACAGGGGACTATGGCTACACCTTC. The chain recombines TRBV5-1 with TRBJ1-2; 7 bases are a match to TRBD1. V was clipped by 0 bases and J by 3 bases; unmatched bases: 8. Germline V CDR1 and CDR2: SGHRS, YFSETQ. This CDR3 has 16 amino acids.

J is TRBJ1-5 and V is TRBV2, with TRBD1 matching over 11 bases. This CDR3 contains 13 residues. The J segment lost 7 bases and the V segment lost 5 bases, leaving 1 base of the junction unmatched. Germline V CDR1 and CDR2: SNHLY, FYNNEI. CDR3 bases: TGTGCCAGCAGTTGGGACAGGGGGCAGCCCCAGCATTTT. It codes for CASSWDRGQPQHF.

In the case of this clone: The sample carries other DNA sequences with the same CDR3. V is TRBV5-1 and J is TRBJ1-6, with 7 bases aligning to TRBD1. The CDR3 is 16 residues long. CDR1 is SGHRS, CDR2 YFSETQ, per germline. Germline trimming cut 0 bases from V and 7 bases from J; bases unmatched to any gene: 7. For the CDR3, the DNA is TGCGCCAGCAGCTTGGAACCAGGGGGAAAGAATTCACCCCTCCACTTT. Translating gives CASSLEPGGKNSPLHF.

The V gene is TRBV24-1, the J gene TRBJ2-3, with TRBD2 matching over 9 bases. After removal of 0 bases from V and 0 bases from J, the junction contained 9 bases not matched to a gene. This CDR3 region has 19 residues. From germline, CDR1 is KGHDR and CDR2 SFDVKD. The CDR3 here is CATSDLRSGRSQSTDTQYF. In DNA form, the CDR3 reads TGTGCCACCAGTGATTTGCGTAGCGGGAGATCCCAAAGCACAGATACGCAGTATTTT.

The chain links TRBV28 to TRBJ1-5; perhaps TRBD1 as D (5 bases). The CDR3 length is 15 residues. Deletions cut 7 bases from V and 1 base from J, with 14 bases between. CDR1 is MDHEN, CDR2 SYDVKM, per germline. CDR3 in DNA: TGTGCCAGCACCCACACGGGGGTAAGCAATCAGCCCCAGCATTTT. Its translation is CASTHTGVSNQPQHF.

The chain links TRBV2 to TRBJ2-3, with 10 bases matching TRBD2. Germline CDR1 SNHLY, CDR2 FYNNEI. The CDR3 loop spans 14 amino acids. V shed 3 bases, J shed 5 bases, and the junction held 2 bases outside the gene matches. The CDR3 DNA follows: TGTGCCAGCAGTGATATAGCGGGAGGAGATACGCAGTATTTT. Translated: CASSDIAGGDTQYF.

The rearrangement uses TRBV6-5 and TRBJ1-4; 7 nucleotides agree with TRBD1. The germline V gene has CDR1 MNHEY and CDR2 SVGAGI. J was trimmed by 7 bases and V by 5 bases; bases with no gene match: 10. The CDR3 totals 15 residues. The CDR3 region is CASSTTGDFGEKLFF. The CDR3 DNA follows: TGTGCCAGCAGTACCACAGGGGATTTCGGTGAAAAACTGTTTTTT.

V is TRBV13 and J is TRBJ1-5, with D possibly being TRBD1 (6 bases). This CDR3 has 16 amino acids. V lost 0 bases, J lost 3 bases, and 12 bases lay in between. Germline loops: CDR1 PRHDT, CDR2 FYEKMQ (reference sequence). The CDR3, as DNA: TGTGCCAGCAGCTTAGGCAGGGGATATAACAATCAGCCCCAGCATTTT. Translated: CASSLGRGYNNQPQHF.

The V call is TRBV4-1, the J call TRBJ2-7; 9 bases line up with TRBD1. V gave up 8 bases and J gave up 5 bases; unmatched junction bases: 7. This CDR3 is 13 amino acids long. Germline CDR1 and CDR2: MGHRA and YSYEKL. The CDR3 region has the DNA TGCGCCAGCGGGGGACAGGGACGCGACGAGCAGTACTTC. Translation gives CASGGQGRDEQYF.

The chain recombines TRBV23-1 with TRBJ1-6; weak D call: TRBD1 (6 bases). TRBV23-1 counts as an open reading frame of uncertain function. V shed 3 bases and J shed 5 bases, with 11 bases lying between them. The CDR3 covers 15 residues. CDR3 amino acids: CASSHRDKDNSPLHF. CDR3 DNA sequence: TGCGCCAGCAGTCATCGGGACAAGGATAATTCACCCCTCCACTTT.

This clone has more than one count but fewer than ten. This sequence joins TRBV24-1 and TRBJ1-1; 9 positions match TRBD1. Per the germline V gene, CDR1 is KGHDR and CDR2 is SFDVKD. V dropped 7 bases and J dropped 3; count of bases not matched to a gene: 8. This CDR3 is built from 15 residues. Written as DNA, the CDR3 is TGTGCCACCAGCGCGGGACAGGGTTTGGACACTGAAGCTTTCTTT. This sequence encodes CATSAGQGLDTEAFF.

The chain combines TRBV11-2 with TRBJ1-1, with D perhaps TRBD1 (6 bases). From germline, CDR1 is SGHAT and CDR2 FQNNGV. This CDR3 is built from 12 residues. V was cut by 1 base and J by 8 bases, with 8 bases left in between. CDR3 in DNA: TGTGCCAGCAGCTTAGCGGACAGCGAAGCTTTCTTT. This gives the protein CASSLADSEAFF.

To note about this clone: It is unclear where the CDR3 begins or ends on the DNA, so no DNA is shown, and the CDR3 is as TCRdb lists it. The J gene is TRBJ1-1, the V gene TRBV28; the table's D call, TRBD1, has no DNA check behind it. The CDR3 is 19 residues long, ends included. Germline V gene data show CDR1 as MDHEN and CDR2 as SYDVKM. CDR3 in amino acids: CASSFGLKLSLDKGAEAFF.

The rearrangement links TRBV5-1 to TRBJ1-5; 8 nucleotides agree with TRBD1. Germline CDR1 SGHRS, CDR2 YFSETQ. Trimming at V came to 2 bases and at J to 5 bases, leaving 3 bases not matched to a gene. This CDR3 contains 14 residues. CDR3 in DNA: TGCGCCAGCAGCTTATCACAGGGGGATCAGCCCCAGCATTTT. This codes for CASSLSQGDQPQHF.

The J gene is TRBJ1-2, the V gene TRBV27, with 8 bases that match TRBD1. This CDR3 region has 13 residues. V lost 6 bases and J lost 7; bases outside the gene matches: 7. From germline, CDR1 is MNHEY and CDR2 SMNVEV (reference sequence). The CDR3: CASSRQGLVGYTF. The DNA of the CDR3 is TGTGCCAGCAGCCGACAGGGGTTGGTTGGCTACACCTTC.

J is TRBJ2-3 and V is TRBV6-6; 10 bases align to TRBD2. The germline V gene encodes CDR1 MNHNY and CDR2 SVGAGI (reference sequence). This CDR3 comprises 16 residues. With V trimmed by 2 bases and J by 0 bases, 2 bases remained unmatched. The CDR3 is CASSYRTSGSTDTQYF. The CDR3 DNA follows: TGTGCCAGCAGTTACCGGACTAGCGGTAGCACAGATACGCAGTATTTT.